These 5 T cell receptor beta chains were all obtained from the same sample, sequenced in a study of beta chain features in type 1 diabetes. Overall study results and limits: Shorter TCRB CDR3s, moderately but significantly so, marked every one of the four CD4+ subsets in Type 1 diabetes patients.

The entirety of the isolated RNA underwent reverse transcription, so expressed TCRB transcripts were sequenced. Some clones are missing from TCRdb's copy, which holds only in-frame ones; the method was immunoSEQ multiplex PCR. The repertoire includes 300,000 to 350,000 clones, roughly 13% of them detected once, and around 0.016% sits in the top ten. Antigens of these TCRs are unknown. The sequenced sample was naive CD4+ T cells from blood. These receptors all come from a woman under 30 with type 1 diabetes.

This clone was recorded a few times. The chain uses TRBV9 and TRBJ2-1; 14 nucleotides line up with TRBD2. Trimming at V came to 0 bases and at J to 9 bases, leaving 14 bases not matched to a gene. CDR3 length: 19 amino acids. Looked up from germline, CDR1 is SGDLS and CDR2 is YYNGEE. CDR3 nucleotides: TGTGCCAGCAGCGTAGAGACCCCGACTAGCGGGAGGGCCGAGGGTGAGCAGTTCTTC. This sequence encodes CASSVETPTSGRAEGEQFF.

This clone was found a few times. The V and J genes are TRBV2 and TRBJ2-2; TRBD2 agrees at 7 bases. In germline, CDR1 is SNHLY, CDR2 FYNNEI. There are 14 residues in the CDR3. V lost 7 bases to trimming and J lost 2 bases; unmatched junction nucleotides: 4. The CDR3 region has the DNA TGTGCCAGCACCCTAGCGGCTAACACCGGGGAGCTGTTTTTT. This sequence encodes CASTLAANTGELFF.

This clone has only a few counts. The rearrangement uses TRBV5-1 and TRBJ2-1, with 8 bases matching TRBD2. V lost 4 bases and J lost 0; bases outside the gene matches: 6. Per germline, CDR1 SGHRS and CDR2 YFSETQ. There are 16 residues in the CDR3. The CDR3 DNA reads as TGCGCCAGCAGCCCAGACAGCGGGAGCTCCTACAATGAGCAGTTCTTC. This translates into CASSPDSGSSYNEQFF.

A note on this clone: Sequence at one end of the junction differs from germline and may be a read error. The chain has TRBV19 and TRBJ2-7; TRBD1 might be the D (6 bases). Germline CDR1 reads LNHDA; CDR2 reads SQIVND (reference sequence). The CDR3 sequence is 13 residues long. The CDR3 protein is CASSRDTLYEQYF. In DNA, the CDR3 is TGTGCCAGCAGTAGGGACACACTCTACGAGCAGTACTTC.

This clone was seen more than once but under ten times. The J gene is TRBJ1-2, the V gene TRBV18; perhaps TRBD1 as D (6 bases). Germline V lookup: CDR1 KGHSH, CDR2 LQKENI. Trimming pared 3 bases from V and 2 bases from J, leaving 10 bases between. The CDR3 runs to 14 residues. The CDR3 DNA follows: TGTGCCAGCTCACCGGCAGGGGCCAACTATGGCTACACCTTC. Residues: CASSPAGANYGYTF.